Described below is a single T cell receptor beta chain sequence and its context. Its antigen remains unknown. Germline lookup yields CDR1 LGHNT and CDR2 FRNRAP. The CDR3 length is 16 residues. This entry is derived from a study of shared clonotypes between healthy human individuals. Study as a whole: The study drew on a couple of women and a few men aged 18 to 49 as donors.

Study-wide points: Larger estimated richness was generally recorded for naive subsets relative to memory subsets. In the sorted subsets, rarefaction showed sequencing was incomplete despite large depth.

Assay execution proceeded at the deep level. Assay: immunoSEQ multiplex PCR; the TCRdb copy retains only in-frame clones and omits some. The sample lists 2.5 million or so clones; around nine tenths were seen once. Sequencing was carried out using naive CD4+ T cells sorted from blood. Sample subset: CD45RA+ positively selected. This sequence joins TRBV12-5 and TRBJ2-5; D possibly corresponds to TRBD1 (7 bases). The J call may be mistaken, given a closer DNA end match to TRBJ2-7. This TCR derives from a young man in good health. The CDR3 sequence is CASGLPRTGGIYEQYF. CDR3 coding DNA: TGTGCTAGTGGTTTGCCCCGGACAGGAGGGATCTACGAGCAGTACTTC.